This T cell receptor beta chain appears in the sequencing data of a study of T cell responses to AZD1222 COVID-19 vaccine. Looking at the study overall: Doses given second, at about 4 or about 12 weeks, were pooled.

General study results and limits: Baseline serology detected seropositivity in only 6 or 7 AZD1222 recipients.

About this clone: Its antigen remains unidentified.

The length of the CDR3 is 13 residues. Trimming removed 0 bases at V and 6 bases at J, with 10 bases between. Germline V gene lookup returns CDR1 SGHDT and CDR2 YYEEEE. Clones were read by immunoSEQ multiplex PCR, and TCRdb kept only the in-frame ones, dropping some. The sample includes more than 110,000 clones, roughly 91% seen only once; the top ten take about 9.1%. The starting material was peripheral blood, obtained on day 0 of AZD1222 vaccination. The J gene is TRBJ2-7, the V gene TRBV5-6, with D perhaps given as TRBD1 or TRBD2 (5 bases each). The TCR was taken from an adult in good health. CDR3 coding DNA: TGTGCCAGCAGCTTGGGAGAGGGGTCCGAGCAGTACTTC. Protein sequence: CASSLGEGSEQYF.